Below, 11 T cell receptor beta chains from the same sample are listed, as sequenced in a study of shared clonotypes between healthy human individuals. TCRdb's table, derived via immunoSEQ multiplex PCR, lists solely in-frame clones and lacks some. There are some 1,400,000 clones in the sample; over 95% occur only once, and approximately 1.1% lies in the top ten. The specimen sequenced was naive CD4+ T cells sorted from blood. Described subset: CD45RA+ positively selected. Source of these receptors: a young man in good health.

V usage is TRBV7-2 and J usage is TRBJ2-1; TRBD1 or TRBD2 may be the D gene (5 bases each). CDR3 length: 14 amino acids. Trimming took off 1 base at V and 9 bases at J, with 13 bases between the two ends. Germline assignment: CDR1 SGHTA and CDR2 FQGNSA. The CDR3 loop is CASSLEGTSGEQFF. CDR3 nucleotides: TGTGCCAGCAGCTTAGAAGGGACCTCCGGTGAGCAGTTCTTC.

V and J are TRBV28 and TRBJ2-7; TRBD2 matches at 15 bases. The J segment lost 3 bases and the V segment lost 3 bases, leaving 6 bases of the junction unmatched. CDR3 length: 17 residues. The germline V gene encodes CDR1 MDHEN and CDR2 SYDVKM. The CDR3 DNA sequence: TGTGCCAGCAGTTTTCGGACTAGCGGGAGGGCCTACTACGAGCAGTACTTC. It specifies CASSFRTSGRAYYEQYF.

The chain recombines TRBV18 with TRBJ1-3; D gene unclear. The CDR3 is 14 amino acids. V lost 10 bases and J 0 bases, leaving 13 bases between the germline ends. Germline CDR1 reads KGHSH; CDR2 reads LQKENI. The CDR3 loop reads CATKNAASGNTIYF. As DNA, the CDR3 is TGTGCCACCAAAAACGCTGCCTCTGGAAACACCATATATTTT. Complete variable domain (other parts from reference TRBV18 and TRBJ1-3): NAGVMQNPRHLVRRRGQEARLRCSPMKGHSHVYWYRQLPEEGLKFMVYLQKENIIDESGMPKERFSAEFPKEGPSILRIQQVVRGDSAAYFCATKNAASGNTIYFGEGSWLTVV.

The V gene is TRBV18, the J gene TRBJ2-7, with a tentative D call TRBD2 (5 bases). V lost 3 bases to trimming and J lost 6 bases, with 21 bases between them. CDR1 KGHSH and CDR2 LQKENI come from the germline V gene. This CDR3 has 16 amino acids. CDR3 loop: CASSPQYTRTRGEQYF. For the CDR3, the DNA is TGTGCCAGCTCACCTCAATACACTAGGACCCGGGGCGAGCAGTACTTC.

The chain is built from TRBV15 and TRBJ2-7; possible D gene TRBD1, 6 bases. CDR3 length: 15 residues. V lost 5 bases and J 2 bases, leaving 16 bases between the germline ends. In germline, CDR1 is LNHNV, CDR2 YYDKDF (reference sequence). DNA of the CDR3: TGTGCCACCAGCGGACAGTCCAGACTCCCCTACGAGCAGTACTTC. Its translation is CATSGQSRLPYEQYF.

This chain joins TRBV29-1 and TRBJ2-7; 9 positions agree with TRBD1. The junction had 17 bases not matched to a gene; V was cut back by 4 bases and J by 1 base. Per germline, CDR1 SQVTM and CDR2 ANQGSEA. There are 18 residues in the CDR3. The CDR3 nucleotides read TGCAGCGTTGGGGGGGACAGGGAGGAATTATGGTCGTCCTACGAGCAGTACTTC. Translating gives CSVGGDREELWSSYEQYF.

This sequence joins TRBV6-1 and TRBJ1-4; TRBD1 is a possible D gene (6 bases). Germline V gene sequence: CDR1 MNHNS, CDR2 SASEGT. The CDR3 has 17 residues. The V end was cut by 1 base, the J end by 10 bases, with 22 bases between. The CDR3 reads CASSEVARTVYRGKLFF. The CDR3 DNA reads as TGTGCCAGCAGTGAAGTCGCTCGGACAGTGTATCGCGGAAAACTGTTTTTT.

The table lists this clone with a count of one. J is TRBJ2-2 and V is TRBV5-1, with TRBD1 as a possible D gene (6 bases). Germline values: CDR1 SGHRS, CDR2 YFSETQ. There are 16 residues in the CDR3. Trimming left V 4 bases short and J 7 bases short, with 20 bases between. The CDR3 loop reads CASSPRSGARSGELFF. As DNA, the CDR3 is TGCGCCAGCAGCCCCCGCTCAGGGGCGCGTAGCGGGGAGCTGTTTTTT.

On this clone itself: Other DNA sequences in the same sample also yield this CDR3. V is TRBV18 and J is TRBJ2-7; maybe TRBD2 (5 bases). V shed 3 bases and J shed 5 bases, with 8 bases lying between them. The CDR3 consists of 12 residues. Germline V gene sequence: CDR1 KGHSH, CDR2 LQKENI. The CDR3 protein is CASSPSGDEQYF. For the CDR3, the DNA is TGTGCCAGCTCACCTTCCGGGGACGAGCAGTACTTC.

The gene calls are TRBV11-3 and TRBJ2-2; D is possibly TRBD2 (6 bases). This CDR3 is built from 15 residues. Trimming stripped 1 base from V and 5 bases from J, with 11 bases between. CDR1 and CDR2 (germline): SGHNT, YENEEA. CDR3 DNA sequence: TGTGCCAGCAGCTTAGTCGCGGGGCCTACCGGGGAGCTGTTTTTT. Its translation is CASSLVAGPTGELFF.

The chain is built from TRBV5-1 and TRBJ2-3; D gene unclear. The germline CDR1 and CDR2 sequences are SGHRS and YFSETQ. This CDR3 has 12 amino acids. V lost 1 base, J lost 15 bases, and 15 bases lay in between. DNA for the CDR3: TGCGCCAGCAGCTTGCCGACCGCGTTCGAATATTTT. Its protein product is CASSLPTAFEYF.